The next 20 T cell receptor beta chains were all read from a single sample in a study of Ad26.COV2.S vaccination and SARS-CoV-2 variants. Treatment of the sample: around 19 received Ad26.COV2.S at low or high dose, single or two shots; about 5 received placebo; per-sample allocation not given. Samples analyzed were those drawn on day 63 after the first vaccine or placebo injection. Profiled with immunoSEQ multiplex PCR; TCRdb holds only in-frame clones, not every one. The profile shows a few hundred thousand clones, approximately 83% of them singletons. The sequences come from peripheral blood, collected in a trial of Ad26.COV2.S vaccine versus placebo. All receptors derive from a person between 18 and 65 years old who received the Ad26.COV2.S COVID-19 vaccine or a placebo.

This chain connects TRBV5-4 to TRBJ2-1; D might be TRBD1 or TRBD2, each matching 5 bases. V gave up 3 bases and J gave up 4 bases, with 14 bases separating them. The germline V gene has CDR1 SGHNT and CDR2 YYREEE (reference sequence). The CDR3 loop spans 15 amino acids. The CDR3 nucleotides are TGTGCCAGCAGCTCGGAACCCGGGGCTTACAATGAGCAGTTCTTC. Its translation: CASSSEPGAYNEQFF.

This clone was observed a single time. The genes are TRBV12-5 and TRBJ2-3; D is uncertain. Trimming removed 0 bases from V and 0 bases from J, with 7 bases in between. CDR3 length: 15 amino acids. The germline gives CDR1 LGHNT, CDR2 FRNRAP. The CDR3 loop is CASGLVKTSTDTQYF. In DNA form, the CDR3 reads TGTGCTAGTGGTTTGGTAAAGACTAGCACAGATACGCAGTATTTT.

This clone came up once. In DNA, the CDR3 is TGTGCCACCAGCAGCCCTCCCACAGATACGCAGTATTTT. Translated, it gives CATSSPPTDTQYF. This chain uses TRBV15 with TRBJ2-3, with D unresolved. Trimming removed 3 bases from V and 2 bases from J, with 6 bases in between. The CDR3 spans 13 residues. Per germline, CDR1 LNHNV and CDR2 YYDKDF (reference sequence).

The rearrangement links TRBV7-6 to TRBJ2-2; 13 bases are a match to TRBD2. The germline gives CDR1 SGHVS, CDR2 FNYEAQ. This CDR3 comprises 15 residues. Trimming at V came to 6 bases and at J to 5 bases, leaving 3 bases not matched to a gene. The CDR3 loop is CASRGLAGRTGELFF. As DNA, the CDR3 is TGTGCCAGCAGGGGACTAGCGGGAAGGACCGGGGAGCTGTTTTTT. The full variable domain, completed using reference TRBV7-6 and TRBJ2-2, is GAGVSQSPRYKVTKRGQDVALRCDPISGHVSLYWYRQALGQGPEFLTYFNYEAQQDKSGLPNDRFSAERPEGSISTLTIQRTEQRDSAMYRCASRGLAGRTGELFFGEGSRLTVL.

V usage is TRBV2 and J usage is TRBJ1-4; TRBD1 is a possible D gene (5 bases). The CDR3 spans 14 residues. V lost 5 bases to trimming and J lost 8 bases, with 15 bases between them. Germline V CDR1 and CDR2: SNHLY, FYNNEI. The CDR3 protein is CASSQGGAREKLFF. Written as DNA, the CDR3 is TGTGCCAGCAGTCAAGGAGGGGCGCGAGAAAAACTGTTTTTT.

This clone came up once. CDR3 sequence: CASSQDLTYGYTF. In nucleotides, the CDR3 is TGTGCCAGCAGCCAAGATCTCACCTATGGCTACACCTTC. The V call is TRBV3-1 (or the pseudogene TRBV3-2), the J call TRBJ1-2, with no clear D. Germline lookup yields CDR1 LGHDT and CDR2 YNNKEL (reference sequence). Deletions cut 0 bases from V and 4 bases from J, with 6 bases between. The CDR3 has 13 residues.

The chain combines TRBV12-3 or TRBV12-4 with TRBJ1-2, with D uncertain. Deletions cut 7 bases from V and 6 bases from J, with 15 bases between. The CDR3 extends over 13 amino acids. CDR3 region: CASNLSGSHGYTF. DNA of the CDR3: TGTGCCAGCAACCTTTCGGGGTCTCATGGCTACACCTTC.

The chain carries TRBV28 and TRBJ1-4, with a weak D call TRBD1 (5 bases). Trimming shortened V by 3 bases and J by 5 bases, and 16 bases separated the two germline ends. This CDR3 spans 16 amino acids. The germline V gene encodes CDR1 MDHEN and CDR2 SYDVKM. The CDR3 sequence: CASSFSLQGLNEKLFF. DNA for the CDR3: TGTGCCAGCAGTTTTAGCTTGCAGGGCCTAAATGAAAAACTGTTTTTT.

The chain has TRBV7-2 and TRBJ2-2, with D perhaps being TRBD1 or TRBD2 (5 bases each). Germline V gene lookup returns CDR1 SGHTA and CDR2 FQGNSA. V dropped 5 bases and J dropped 6 bases, with 16 bases sitting between them. The CDR3 spans 15 residues. CDR3 region: CASSGTGTRAGELFF. CDR3 DNA: TGTGCCAGCAGCGGGACGGGAACTAGAGCCGGGGAGCTGTTTTTT. Using reference TRBV7-2 and TRBJ2-2 for the parts outside the CDR3, the full variable domain is GAGVSQSPSNKVTEKGKDVELRCDPISGHTALYWYRQSLGQGLEFLIYFQGNSAPDKSGLPSDRFSAERTGGSVSTLTIQRTQQEDSAVYLCASSGTGTRAGELFFGEGSRLTVL.

The chain employs TRBV7-9 and TRBJ1-5, with 8 bases aligning to TRBD1. The V and J ends lost 2 bases and 1 base, in that order; junction bases with no gene match: 1. CDR3 size: 15 residues. Germline V CDR1 and CDR2: SEHNR, FQNEAQ (reference sequence). The DNA of the CDR3 is TGTGCCAGCAGCTTATGGACAGGGAGCAATCAGCCCCAGCATTTT. Translating gives CASSLWTGSNQPQHF.

This clone has only one observation. The rearrangement joins TRBV29-1 to TRBJ1-4; a possible D gene is TRBD1 (5 bases). This CDR3 has 14 amino acids. V was clipped by 8 bases and J by 7 bases, with 20 bases between them. CDR1 and CDR2 (germline): SQVTM, ANQGSEA. CDR3 sequence reads: CSLGPRVIREKLFF. As DNA, the CDR3 is TGCAGCCTGGGGCCAAGGGTGATTCGTGAAAAACTGTTTTTT.

The chain employs TRBV5-4 and TRBJ2-5, with 9 bases that match TRBD1. Germline V lookup: CDR1 SGHNT, CDR2 YYREEE (reference sequence). Trimming took 3 bases from V and 7 from J; bases not matched to a gene: 13. The CDR3 totals 16 residues. Here the CDR3 reads CASSSPQGTGRGTQYF. The CDR3 DNA reads as TGTGCCAGCAGCTCGCCGCAGGGGACAGGGCGAGGGACCCAGTACTTC.

The chain carries TRBV6-5 and TRBJ2-2, with unresolved D. V lost 8 bases, J lost 4 bases, and 5 bases lay in between. CDR1 is MNHEY and CDR2 is SVGAGI in the germline V gene. The CDR3 contains 11 residues. The CDR3 DNA is TGTGCCAGCGCGAGCACCGGGGAGCTGTTTTTT. This sequence encodes CASASTGELFF.

The chain's CDR3 is CASSLDTGSNEQFF. The CDR3 DNA is TGCGCCAGCAGCTTGGATACGGGGTCGAATGAGCAGTTCTTC. This chain joins TRBV5-1 and TRBJ2-1, with D perhaps matching TRBD2 (5 bases). The germline gives CDR1 SGHRS, CDR2 YFSETQ. The CDR3 consists of 14 residues. Trimming pared 0 bases from V and 7 bases from J, leaving 11 bases between. Filled out from reference TRBV5-1 and TRBJ2-1, the complete variable domain reads KAGVTQTPRYLIKTRGQQVTLSCSPISGHRSVSWYQQTPGQGLQFLFEYFSETQRNKGNFPGRFSGRQFSNSRSEMNVSTLELGDSALYLCASSLDTGSNEQFFGPGTRLTVL.

This sequence joins TRBV23-1 and TRBJ1-1; no clear D. TRBV23-1 is known as an ORF, though its function is uncertain. The V end was cut by 3 bases, the J end by 6 bases, with 20 bases between. The CDR3 length is 16 residues. The CDR3 region is CASSHPSPEAKPEAFF. In nucleotides, the CDR3 is TGCGCCAGCAGTCACCCCAGCCCGGAGGCGAAGCCTGAAGCTTTCTTT.

The chain uses TRBV7-2 and TRBJ1-5, with a weak D call TRBD1 (6 bases). V shed 5 bases and J shed 1 base, with 9 bases lying between them. CDR1 and CDR2 (germline): SGHTA, FQGNSA. The CDR3 is 14 amino acids. The CDR3 protein is CASSPQGSNQPQHF. In DNA form, the CDR3 reads TGTGCCAGCAGCCCGCAGGGGAGCAATCAGCCCCAGCATTTT.

This clone has just one count. The chain couples TRBV5-6 to TRBJ1-6, with D perhaps matching TRBD1 (5 bases). The CDR3 spans 15 residues. Per the germline V gene, CDR1 is SGHDT and CDR2 is YYEEEE. V was shortened by 4 bases and J by 10 bases, with 18 bases between the two germline ends. The CDR3 DNA reads TGTGCCAGCAGCCGTTGGGGGGGTCCCCAATCACCCCTCCACTTT. It yields the protein CASSRWGGPQSPLHF.

This sequence joins TRBV20-1 and TRBJ2-3, with TRBD2 matching over 9 bases. The CDR3 is 11 amino acids. V dropped 7 bases and J dropped 5; count of bases not matched to a gene: 1. The germline gives CDR1 DFQATT, CDR2 SNEGSKA (reference sequence). The CDR3 loop is CSGGRGDTQYF. The CDR3, as DNA: TGCAGTGGCGGGAGGGGAGATACGCAGTATTTT.

The V call is TRBV13, the J call TRBJ1-1, with D uncertain. CDR1 and CDR2 from the germline V gene are PRHDT and FYEKMQ (reference sequence). The CDR3 has 14 residues. Trimming left V 3 bases short and J 5 bases short, with 13 bases between. CDR3 protein: CASSLDPRGTEAFF. CDR3 DNA: TGTGCCAGCAGCTTGGATCCCCGAGGTACTGAAGCTTTCTTT. Full variable domain (rest looked up from reference TRBV13 and TRBJ1-1): AAGVIQSPRHLIKEKRETATLKCYPIPRHDTVYWYQQGPGQDPQFLISFYEKMQSDKGSIPDRFSAQQFSDYHSELNMSSLELGDSALYFCASSLDPRGTEAFFGQGTRLTVV.

This chain links TRBV27 with TRBJ1-5; D remains ambiguous. Germline CDR1 MNHEY, CDR2 SMNVEV (reference sequence). The CDR3 length is 15 residues. Trimming removed 1 base at V and 0 bases at J, with 7 bases between. The CDR3 bases are TGTGCCAGCAGTTTATACGGGGATAGCAATCAGCCCCAGCATTTT. Translating it yields CASSLYGDSNQPQHF.